This TCR beta chain derives from a study of blood T cells in healthy people across ages (dated by TCRdb to between 2014 and 2016). Looking at the study overall: In model experiments, template switching captured roughly one uniquely barcoded TCR beta cDNA molecule for every two T cells. Using deep sequencing normalized with unique cDNA molecular identifiers, the study measured how TCR beta repertoire diversity changes with age. The donors were divided into four age groups: young (average approximately 16 years), middle-aged (approximately 42), aged (roughly 66) and long-lived (roughly 86). The study analyzed two additional independent replicas of 1 million unique cDNA reads from the same blood draw for two donors, one aged 18 to 29 and one aged 80 or older.

The study at large found these results: Compared with the aged group, the long-lived group had more naive CD4+ T cells, fewer expanded clones and increased TCR diversity, a pattern suggesting age selection. Bulk unsorted PBMC profiling prevented conclusive comparison of naive and antigen-experienced compartments. Donor CMV infection status was unknown, potentially confounding age-related changes in expanded clonotypes. Estimates of total diversity based on one million sequenced T cells were regarded as lower bounds and as underestimates. The percentage of naive T cells measured by flow cytometry correlated strongly with observed TCR beta diversity. Observed TCR beta diversity per million T cells fell roughly linearly with age, and a significant reduction was already apparent by age around 40.

Receptor amplification or capture employed 5' RACE. Sequenced using an Illumina HiSeq 2500. A second PCR of roughly 6 to 11 cycles was run with a J-beta primer mix and a sample-barcoded 5' primer. A unique molecular identifier was introduced onto each TCR beta cDNA molecule by a template-switch 5' adaptor carrying 12 random nucleotides. At least 2.5 million CDR3-containing paired-end reads were obtained from each sample. The Mint cDNA synthesis kit, primed by a TRBC-specific oligonucleotide, was used to synthesize first-strand cDNA from all RNA. Following uracil-DNA glycosylase treatment, a first 18-cycle PCR with universal primers M1SS and BC2_uni_R was performed on all cDNA. In the authors' own workflow: For normalization, 1 million high-quality reads, each with a distinct molecular identifier, were randomly selected from each sample. Reads sharing molecular identifiers were discarded rather than binned into consensus sequences. MiTCR, with a Q25 quality threshold and the strictest error-elimination algorithm, was used for CDR3 identification, clonotype clustering and error correction. Lower-bound total TCR beta diversity was estimated with a nonparametric unseen species model using Euler transformation. TCRdb itself trimmed the public reads at Q25 with fastp, ran MiXCR and retained productive beta chains. Rows with one shared CDR3 protein collapse into an entry with the most common genes and DNA. The V and J calls were not made by the authors but by TCRdb's processing. A total of about 800,000 distinct CDR3 sequences appear in this sample, 25% of them only once. The ten largest account for 3% to 4% of the sample.

The CDR3 numbers 12 residues from cysteine through phenylalanine. Of the read, only the CDR3 DNA is kept; its 36 bases are in frame from base 1. Deletion took 4 bases off V and 7 bases off J, with a span of 9 bases between the germline ends. The germline V gene gives CDR1 as SGHDT and CDR2 as YYEEEE. The donors were about 40 Caucasian individuals from Russia, aged roughly 6 to 100 years, who were systemically healthy. Roughly 9.5 milliliters of peripheral blood were drawn from each donor into EDTA-treated Vacutainer tubes. Ficoll-Paque density-gradient centrifugation was used to isolate PBMCs, with at least 6 million obtained per sample. Trizol reagent was used to extract total RNA from the PBMCs, yielding at least 5.5 micrograms per sample. The percentages of naive CD45RAhigh/CD27high T cells were determined by flow cytometry on a PBMC aliquot from every donor. This clonotype has ten or more counts. The antigen it recognizes is unknown. No quality values exist for individual bases; no much larger clone is one base distant.

The data also belong to a second study, concerning T cells of mothers and their children. As that second study puts it: The donors were nine systemically healthy Caucasian individuals, made up of three mothers and their six children. cDNA synthesis used all of the extracted RNA, with around 1.4 ug of RNA in each 15 ul reaction. Sample barcodes and 2-4 random nucleotides were added via the M1S primer in the second PCR. Over 8 million TCR beta CDR3 reads were obtained for each mother, and millions of reads were obtained for each child. TCR recombination output is similarly shaped by thymic selection in related and unrelated pairs, with a minor effect exerted by inherited differences. Normalized repertoire overlap in related mother-child pairs was always slightly higher than in unrelated mother-child pairs, but the difference was never significant. With a sensitivity of approximately 100 clones per million clonotypes, no persistent microchimeric T cell clones were detected. Deep NGS was used in the study to compare the TCR beta repertoires of mothers and children and to look for features that separate related mother-child pairs from unrelated individuals. Mothers averaged about 37 +/- 4 years of age and children averaged 11 +/- 4 years. After adapter ligation was performed with NEBNext reagents, the libraries were sequenced on an Illumina HiSeq 2000 with 100+100 nt paired-end reads. To avoid cross-contamination, the mother libraries and the child libraries were prepared a month apart and sequenced in separate runs. For each donor, somewhere between roughly 500,000 and 2,100,000 distinct TCR beta clonotypes were identified. Naive TCR beta clonotypes were estimated from low-frequency clonotypes matched to each donor's FACS-determined naive share, without sorting.

The specimen was blood. The source is a boy between 10 and 17 years old in good health. Here the chain combines TRBV5-6 and TRBJ2-4; the D gene could be either TRBD1 or TRBD2, each agreeing at 5 bases. The CDR3 protein is CASSLGVNIQYF. The nucleotides read TGTGCCAGCAGCCTGGGGGTGAACATTCAGTACTTC.